This T cell receptor (beta chain) was profiled in a study of molecular identifiers for immune sequencing clone quantification. Naive CD8 T cells underwent sorting with the CD8+CD4-CCR7+CD45RA+ definition. Study results and caveats: A single cell's spiked Jurkat TCR RNA was reportedly detectable among about a million naive cells. Clones that exceeded 20 RNA copies held over 97% of effector molecules, yet under 1% in naive cells.

As previously described, bulk TCR libraries were made using listed TCR primers. MiXCR was run by TCRdb on the PCR reads, yielding one entry per CDR3 protein. The table shows some 100,000 distinct CDR3 sequences, with roughly a third occurring only once. This clonotype was counted between two and nine times. Its target is unknown. Sequenced sample: naive CD8+ T cells from blood, with Jurkat cell RNA spiked in. Subset described: FACS-sorted CD8+CD4-CCR7+CD45RA+ naive T cells. The TCR was taken from a human donor in good health. Some libraries in this study had Jurkat cell RNA spiked in.

For the CDR3, the DNA is TGCGCCAGCAGCCAAGATAGGAGCAATCAGCCCCAGCATTTT. Protein: CASSQDRSNQPQHF. The V gene is TRBV4-3, the J gene TRBJ1-5; no clear D gene. V dropped 0 bases and J dropped 1 base, with 4 bases sitting between them. This CDR3 is 14 amino acids long. CDR1 is LGHNA and CDR2 is YSLEER in the germline V gene.